This T cell receptor beta chain was identified during a study of identical twins. Note on this clonotype: Antigen: not known.

Findings of the study overall: Invariant MAIT and iNKT cells may have partly biased zero-insertion analyses. Researchers reported excess low generation probability among twin-shared out-of-frame alpha sequences. The study reached conclusions through statistical analysis that was cross-sectional, not following the same donors.

One entry per CDR3 protein results from TCRdb running MiXCR on the 5' RACE reads. Of about 250,000 distinct CDR3 sequences detected, about 9% appear once; the ten largest clones hold less than 4%. The CDR3 contains 14 residues. V gave up 4 bases and J gave up 0 bases, with 8 bases separating them. CDR1 is MNHNS and CDR2 is SASEGT in the germline V gene. This sample was shared with a second study, whose subject was yellow fever vaccine responses in identical twins.

This receptor was obtained from a woman in her late teens or twenties in good health. The rearrangement joins TRBV6-1 to TRBJ2-3; a weak D match, TRBD2 (6 bases). Specimen: CD8+ T cells sorted from blood. The CDR3 loop reads CASSAGASTDTQYF. DNA of the CDR3: TGTGCCAGCAGTGCGGGAGCAAGCACAGATACGCAGTATTTT.